This T cell receptor beta chain is drawn from a study of Graves' ophthalmopathy and Graves' hyperthyroidism. Study details: Sampling took place at initial diagnosis, with peripheral blood obtained before any treatment.

This clonotype was counted many times. Trimming removed 2 bases from V and 1 base from J, with 12 bases in between. The CDR3 is made up of 17 amino acids. Germline CDR1 is SGHTA and CDR2 is FQGNSA. Researchers took RNA transcripts and amplified TCR beta CDR3 regions from them. RT-PCR was first run with HTBI primers, then multiplex PCR in a second round. TCRdb called the multiplex PCR reads again in MiXCR, with one record for every CDR3 protein. Seen here are over 500,000 distinct CDR3 sequences, approximately 22% observed once, and the top ten hold around 6.5%. Stable hyperthyroidism denotes an absence of ophthalmopathy throughout 18 months of follow-up.

This chain connects TRBV7-2 to TRBJ1-6; D possibly corresponds to TRBD1 (5 bases). The sequencing input was peripheral blood. The TCR originated in a woman between 18 and 29 years old with stable Graves' hyperthyroidism. Some clones in this sample may be carry-over from other donors' samples. The CDR3 is CASSLLGAGSYNSPLHF. CDR3 nucleotides: TGTGCCAGCAGCTTACTAGGGGCCGGGTCCTATAATTCACCCCTCCACTTT.